This T cell receptor (beta chain) was captured in a study of somatic mutations in cytotoxic T cells in rheumatoid arthritis. Overall study context: Patients had around 31 ml EDTA blood drawn right after diagnosis, before any treatment.

Regarding this clone: Antigen specificity is unknown.

Study results and limitations: There was no significant difference in CD8+ T-cell clonality between rheumatoid arthritis patients and age-matched healthy controls. What antigens the expanded CD8+ clones targeted remained unknown.

Per the original data handling: Among patient CD8+ clones larger than 1%, matches to published virus-specific TCRB sequences were rare. The data were produced by immunoSEQ multiplex PCR, yet TCRdb's version contains in-frame clones alone and is incomplete. V, J and clone size reflect that table, while D and trimming were determined from the DNA. Of more than 15,000 clones listed, around 79% were seen once; the top ten hold approximately 9.1%. Germline assignment: CDR1 SNHLY and CDR2 FYNNEI. The germline V and J ends were trimmed by 10 bases and 3 bases, with 15 bases remaining between them. The CDR3 has 13 amino acids.

Sequencing used CD8+ T cells sorted from blood. This chain uses TRBV2 with TRBJ1-2; no firm D call. The sequence was collected from an adult with rheumatoid arthritis. The CDR3 spells CATAGDLDYGYTF. The CDR3 DNA reads as TGTGCCACCGCCGGCGATTTGGACTATGGCTACACCTTC.